The source of this T cell receptor (beta chain) is a study of technical replicates of blood from a few donors. Germline assignment: CDR1 MGHRA and CDR2 YSYEKL. The V gene lost 2 bases and the J gene lost 3 bases, with 14 bases spanning the gap. The CDR3 spans 16 residues. Profiled with immunoSEQ multiplex PCR; TCRdb holds only in-frame clones, not every one. The sample shows approximately 73,000 clones, 93% of them seen only once. The receptor was derived from a human donor in good health. Sequences were obtained from T cells isolated from PBMCs. This chain connects TRBV4-1 to TRBJ2-1, with no clear D. For the CDR3, the DNA is TGCGCCAGCAGCCAACTAGTTTCAGTGTTCTACAATGAGCAGTTCTTC. Its protein product is CASSQLVSVFYNEQFF.